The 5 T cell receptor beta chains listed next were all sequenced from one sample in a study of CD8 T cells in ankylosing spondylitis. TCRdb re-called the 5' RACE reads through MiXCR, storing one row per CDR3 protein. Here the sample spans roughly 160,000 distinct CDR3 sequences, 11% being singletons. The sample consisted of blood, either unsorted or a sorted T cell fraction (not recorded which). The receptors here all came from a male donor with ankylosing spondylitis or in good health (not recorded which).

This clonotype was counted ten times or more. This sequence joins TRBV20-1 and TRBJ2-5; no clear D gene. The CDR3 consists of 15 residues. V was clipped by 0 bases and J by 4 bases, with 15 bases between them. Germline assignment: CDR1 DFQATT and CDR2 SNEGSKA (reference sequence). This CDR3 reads CSARDSQPGRETQYF. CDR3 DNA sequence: TGCAGTGCTAGAGATAGCCAGCCGGGTAGAGAGACCCAGTACTTC.

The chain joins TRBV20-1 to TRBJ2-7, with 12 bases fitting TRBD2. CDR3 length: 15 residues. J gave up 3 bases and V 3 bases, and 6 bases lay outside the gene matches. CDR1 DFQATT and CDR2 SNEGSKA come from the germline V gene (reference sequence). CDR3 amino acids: CSASVWGLAGYEQYF. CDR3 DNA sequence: TGCAGTGCTAGCGTGTGGGGACTAGCGGGCTACGAGCAGTACTTC.

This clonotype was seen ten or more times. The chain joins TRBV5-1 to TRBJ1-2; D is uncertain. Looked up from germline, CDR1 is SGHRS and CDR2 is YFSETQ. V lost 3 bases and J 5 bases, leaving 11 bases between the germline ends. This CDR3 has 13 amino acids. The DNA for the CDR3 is TGCGCCAGCAGCTCGAGCCCGACGTATGGCTACACCTTC. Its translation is CASSSSPTYGYTF.

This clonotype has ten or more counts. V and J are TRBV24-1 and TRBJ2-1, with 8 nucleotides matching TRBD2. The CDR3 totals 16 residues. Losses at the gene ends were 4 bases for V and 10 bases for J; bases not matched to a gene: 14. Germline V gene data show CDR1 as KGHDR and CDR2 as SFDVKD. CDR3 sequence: CATSDPGLAGSDEQFF. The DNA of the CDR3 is TGTGCCACCAGTGACCCAGGACTAGCCGGGAGCGACGAGCAGTTCTTC.

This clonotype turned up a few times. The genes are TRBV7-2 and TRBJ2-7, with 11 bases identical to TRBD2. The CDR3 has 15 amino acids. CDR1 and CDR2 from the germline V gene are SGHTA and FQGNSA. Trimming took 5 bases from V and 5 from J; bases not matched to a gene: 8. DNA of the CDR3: TGTGCCAGCAGCCCCTATAGCGGGAGGGTCAACGAGCAGTACTTC. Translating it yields CASSPYSGRVNEQYF.